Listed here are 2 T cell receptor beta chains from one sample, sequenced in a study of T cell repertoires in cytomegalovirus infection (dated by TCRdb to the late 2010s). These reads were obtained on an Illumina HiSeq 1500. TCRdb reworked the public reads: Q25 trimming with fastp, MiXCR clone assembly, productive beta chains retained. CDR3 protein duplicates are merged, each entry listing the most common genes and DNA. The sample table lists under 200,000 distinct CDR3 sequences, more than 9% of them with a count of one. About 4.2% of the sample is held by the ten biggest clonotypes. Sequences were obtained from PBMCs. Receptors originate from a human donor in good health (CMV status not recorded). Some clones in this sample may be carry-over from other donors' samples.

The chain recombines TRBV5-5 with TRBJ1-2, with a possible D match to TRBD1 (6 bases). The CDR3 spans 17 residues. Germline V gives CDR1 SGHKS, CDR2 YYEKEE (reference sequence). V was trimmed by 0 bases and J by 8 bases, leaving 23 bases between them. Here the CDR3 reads CASSLVIATGDGMGYTF. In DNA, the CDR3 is TGTGCCAGCAGCTTGGTGATAGCGACAGGCGACGGTATGGGCTACACCTTC.

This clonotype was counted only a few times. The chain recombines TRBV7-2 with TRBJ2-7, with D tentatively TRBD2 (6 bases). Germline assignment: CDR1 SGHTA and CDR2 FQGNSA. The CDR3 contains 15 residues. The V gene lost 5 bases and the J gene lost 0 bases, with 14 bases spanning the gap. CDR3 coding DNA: TGTGCCAGCAGCCAAGGAGCGGGCCCCTCCTACGAGCAGTACTTC. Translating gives CASSQGAGPSYEQYF.